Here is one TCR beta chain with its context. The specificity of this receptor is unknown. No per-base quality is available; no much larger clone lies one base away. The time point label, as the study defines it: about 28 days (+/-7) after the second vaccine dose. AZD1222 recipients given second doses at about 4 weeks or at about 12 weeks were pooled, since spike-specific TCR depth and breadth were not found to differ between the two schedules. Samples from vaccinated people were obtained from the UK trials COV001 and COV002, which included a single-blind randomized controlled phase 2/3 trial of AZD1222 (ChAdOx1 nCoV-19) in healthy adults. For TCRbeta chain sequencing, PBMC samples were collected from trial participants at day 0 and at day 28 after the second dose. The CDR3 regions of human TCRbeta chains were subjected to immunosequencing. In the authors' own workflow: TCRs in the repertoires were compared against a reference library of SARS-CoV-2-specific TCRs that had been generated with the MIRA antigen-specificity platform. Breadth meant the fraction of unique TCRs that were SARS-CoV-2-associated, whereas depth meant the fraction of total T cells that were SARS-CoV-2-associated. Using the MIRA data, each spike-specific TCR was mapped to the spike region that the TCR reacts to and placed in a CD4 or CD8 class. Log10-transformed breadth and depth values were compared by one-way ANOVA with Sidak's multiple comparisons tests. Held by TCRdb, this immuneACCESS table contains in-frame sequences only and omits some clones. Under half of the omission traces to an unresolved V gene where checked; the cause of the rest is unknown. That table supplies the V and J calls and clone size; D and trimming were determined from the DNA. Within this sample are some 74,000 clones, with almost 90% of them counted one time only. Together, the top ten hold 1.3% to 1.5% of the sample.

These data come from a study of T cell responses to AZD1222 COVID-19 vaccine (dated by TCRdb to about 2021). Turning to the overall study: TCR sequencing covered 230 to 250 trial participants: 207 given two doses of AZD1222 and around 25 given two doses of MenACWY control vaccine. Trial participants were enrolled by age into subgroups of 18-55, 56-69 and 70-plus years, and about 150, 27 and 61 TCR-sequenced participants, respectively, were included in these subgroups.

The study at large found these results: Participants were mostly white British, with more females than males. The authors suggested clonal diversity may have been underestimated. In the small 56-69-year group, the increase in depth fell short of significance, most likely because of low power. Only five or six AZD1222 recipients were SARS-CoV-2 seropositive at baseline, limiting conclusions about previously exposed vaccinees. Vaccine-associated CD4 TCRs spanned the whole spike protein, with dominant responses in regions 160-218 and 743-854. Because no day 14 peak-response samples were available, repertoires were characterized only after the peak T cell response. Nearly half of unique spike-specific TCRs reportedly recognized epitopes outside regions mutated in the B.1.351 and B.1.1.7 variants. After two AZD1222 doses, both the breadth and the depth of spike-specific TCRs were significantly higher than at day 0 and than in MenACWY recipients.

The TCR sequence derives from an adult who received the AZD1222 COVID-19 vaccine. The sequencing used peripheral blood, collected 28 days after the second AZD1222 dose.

This receptor has the CDR3 CAISESSVAGDTQYF. Here is the DNA: TGTGCCATCAGTGAGTCTTCGGTAGCGGGGGATACGCAGTATTTT. The receptor chain draws on TRBV10-3 and TRBJ2-3, with 8 middle bases fitting TRBD2. V is trimmed back by 0 bases and J by 6 bases, and the junction contains 5 bases that no gene match accounts for. The CDR3 covers 15 residues, taking in both the cysteine and the phenylalanine. Only CDR3 DNA remains: 45 bases, in frame from the first base. Per the germline V gene, ENHRY is the CDR1 and SYGVKD is the CDR2.